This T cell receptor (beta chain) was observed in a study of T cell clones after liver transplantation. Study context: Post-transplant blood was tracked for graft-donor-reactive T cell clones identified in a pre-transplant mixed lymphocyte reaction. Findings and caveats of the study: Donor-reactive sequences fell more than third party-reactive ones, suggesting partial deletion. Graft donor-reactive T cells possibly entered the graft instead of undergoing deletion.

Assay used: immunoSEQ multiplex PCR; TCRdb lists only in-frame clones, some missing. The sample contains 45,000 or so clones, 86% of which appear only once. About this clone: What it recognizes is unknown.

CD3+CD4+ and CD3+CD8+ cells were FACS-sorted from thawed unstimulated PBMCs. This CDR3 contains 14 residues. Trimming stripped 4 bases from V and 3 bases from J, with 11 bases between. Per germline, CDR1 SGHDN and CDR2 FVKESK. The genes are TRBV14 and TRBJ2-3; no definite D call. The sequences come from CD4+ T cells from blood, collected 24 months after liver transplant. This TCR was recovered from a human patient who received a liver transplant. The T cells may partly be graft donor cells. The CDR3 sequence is CASSPSWSTDTQYF. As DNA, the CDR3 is TGTGCCAGCAGCCCGTCCTGGTCTACAGATACGCAGTATTTT.